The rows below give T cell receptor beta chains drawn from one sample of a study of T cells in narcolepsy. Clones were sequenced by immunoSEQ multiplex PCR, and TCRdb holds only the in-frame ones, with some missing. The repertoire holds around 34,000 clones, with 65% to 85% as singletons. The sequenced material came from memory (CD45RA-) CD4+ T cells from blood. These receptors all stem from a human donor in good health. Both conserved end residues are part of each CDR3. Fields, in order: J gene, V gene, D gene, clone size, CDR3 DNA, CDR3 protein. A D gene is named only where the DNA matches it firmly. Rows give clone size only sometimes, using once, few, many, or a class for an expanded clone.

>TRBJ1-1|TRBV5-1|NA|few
TGCGCCAGCAGGGGCCAGGCCATGAACACTGAAGCTTTCTTT
CASRGQAMNTEAFF
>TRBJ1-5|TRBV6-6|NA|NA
TGTGCCAGCAGTTACCCCCGGGTCCTTAATCAGCCCCAGCATTTT
CASSYPRVLNQPQHF
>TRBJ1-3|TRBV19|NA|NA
TGTGCCAGTAGTATAAGGGGCTCTGGAAACACCATATATTTT
CASSIRGSGNTIYF
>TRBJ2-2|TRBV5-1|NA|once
TGCGCCAGCACCCGACAGCGCAACACCGGGGAGCTGTTTTTT
CASTRQRNTGELFF
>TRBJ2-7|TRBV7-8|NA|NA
TGTGCCAGCAGCTTTATGAGCCACGAGCAGTACTTC
CASSFMSHEQYF
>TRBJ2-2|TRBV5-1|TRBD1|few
TGCGCCAGCGGATACACAGGGGGCGGGGAGCTGTTTTTT
CASGYTGGGELFF
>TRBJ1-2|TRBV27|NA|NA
TGTGCCAGCAGTTTAGACCCGGGAGTTAACTATGGCTACACCTTC
CASSLDPGVNYGYTF
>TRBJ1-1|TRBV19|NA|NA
TGTGCCAGTAGTATGGCGTGGGGCACTGAAGCTTTCTTT
CASSMAWGTEAFF
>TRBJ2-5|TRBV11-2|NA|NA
TGTGCCAGCAGCACTAGCCCGAGGGGGGGAGAGACCCAGTACTTC
CASSTSPRGGETQYF
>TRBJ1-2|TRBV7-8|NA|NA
TGTGCCAGCAGCAGGCGGGAGGGCCATGGCTATGGCTACACCTTC
CASSRREGHGYGYTF
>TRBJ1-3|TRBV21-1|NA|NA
TGTGCCAGCCCTACAGGTCCCTCTGGAAACACCATATATTTT
CASPTGPSGNTIYF
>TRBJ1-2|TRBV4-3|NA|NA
TGCGCCAGCAGCCAGGATTCGAAGGCCTGGGGCTACACCTTC
CASSQDSKAWGYTF
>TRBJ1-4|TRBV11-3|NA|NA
TGTGCCAGCAGCTCCAACGGGCCAGGAAATGAAAAACTGTTTTTT
CASSSNGPGNEKLFF
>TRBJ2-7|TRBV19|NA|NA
TGTGCCAGCTCCGCCCGACCCCAAACCTACGAGCAGTACTTC
CASSARPQTYEQYF
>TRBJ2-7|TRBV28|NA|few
TGTGCCAGCAGGCCTCCTACCTACGAGCAGTACTTC
CASRPPTYEQYF
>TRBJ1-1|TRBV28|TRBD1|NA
TGTGCCAGCACCTCAGCGACAGGGATGTCTGAAGCTTTCTTT
CASTSATGMSEAFF
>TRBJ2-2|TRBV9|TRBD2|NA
TGTGCCAGCAGCTTAGCGGGAGATAAGGCCGGGGAGCTGTTTTTT
CASSLAGDKAGELFF
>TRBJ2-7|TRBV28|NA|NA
TGTGCCAGCAGGACCGGGGGTGGTGGTGCCTACGAGCAGTACTTC
CASRTGGGGAYEQYF
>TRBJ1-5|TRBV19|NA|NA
TGTGCCAGTAGTATCGGGGGATCGGGACAGCCCCAGCATTTT
CASSIGGSGQPQHF
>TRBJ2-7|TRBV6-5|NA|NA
TGTGCCAGCACCTCAGGGAGCTCCTACGAGCAGTACTTC
CASTSGSSYEQYF
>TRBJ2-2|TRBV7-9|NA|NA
TGTGCCAGCAGGGACCAAACTAACACCGGGGAGCTGTTTTTT
CASRDQTNTGELFF
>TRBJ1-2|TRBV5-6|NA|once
TGTGCCAGCAGCTTGGGGGCCGGGGACGCTAACTATGGCTACACCTTC
CASSLGAGDANYGYTF
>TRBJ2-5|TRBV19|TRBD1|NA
TGTGCCAGTAGTATAGGACAGGGCTGGAACCAAGAGACCCAGTACTTC
CASSIGQGWNQETQYF
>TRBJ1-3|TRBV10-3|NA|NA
TGTGCCACCGGGAGGCCTGGAAACACCATATATTTT
CATGRPGNTIYF
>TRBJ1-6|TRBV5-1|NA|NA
TGCGCCAGCAGCTCAGAACTACAGGGAAAGAATTCACCCCTCCACTTT
CASSSELQGKNSPLHF
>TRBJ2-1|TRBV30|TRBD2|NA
TGTGCCTGGCGGGTAGCGGGAGGCCCCTACAATGAGCAGTTCTTC
CAWRVAGGPYNEQFF
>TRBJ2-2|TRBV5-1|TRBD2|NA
TGCGCCAGCAGCTCGGAAGGAAATAGCGGGACCGGGGAGCTGTTTTTT
CASSSEGNSGTGELFF
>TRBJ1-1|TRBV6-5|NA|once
TGTGCCAGCAGGGACAGAACGGGAGCTTTCTTT
CASRDRTGAFF
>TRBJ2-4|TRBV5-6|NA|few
TGTGCCAGCAGCTCTACAAACATTCAGTACTTC
CASSSTNIQYF
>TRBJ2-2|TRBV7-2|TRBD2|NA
TGTGCCAGCAGCATCCAGACTAGCGGGAGGACCGGGGAGCTGTTTTTT
CASSIQTSGRTGELFF
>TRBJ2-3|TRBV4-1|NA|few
TGCGCCAGCAGCCAACCCCCCCTAGTTAACCCCAACACCCGCACAGATACGCAGTATTTT
CASSQPPLVNPNTRTDTQYF
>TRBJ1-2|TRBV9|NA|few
TGTGCCAGCAGTTCCCGGGTAACTGGCTATGGCTACACCTTC
CASSSRVTGYGYTF
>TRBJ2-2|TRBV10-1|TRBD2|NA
TGCGCCAGCAGTTCCCTCGGGGGGGACTCAGGCACCGGGGAGCTGTTTTTT
CASSSLGGDSGTGELFF
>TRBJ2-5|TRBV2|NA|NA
TGTGCCAGCAGTGAATTGGAGGGACCCCAGTACTTC
CASSELEGPQYF
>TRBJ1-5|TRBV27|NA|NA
TGTGCCAGCAGTTCTACGACACCACGTAGAAGATATAGCAATCAGCCCCAGCATTTT
CASSSTTPRRRYSNQPQHF
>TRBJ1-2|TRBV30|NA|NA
TGTGCCTGGGGGGCCTCCTATGGCTACACCTTC
CAWGASYGYTF
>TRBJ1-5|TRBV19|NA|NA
TGTGCCAGTAGTACCCACTTGAATCAGCCCCAGCATTTT
CASSTHLNQPQHF
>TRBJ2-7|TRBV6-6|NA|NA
TGTGCCAGCAGTTACCAGGACATCTCCTACGAGCAGTACTTC
CASSYQDISYEQYF
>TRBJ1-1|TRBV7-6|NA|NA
TGTGCCAGCAGCTTAACCCTGGAAGCCAACACTGAAGCTTTCTTT
CASSLTLEANTEAFF
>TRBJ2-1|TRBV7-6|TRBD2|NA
TGTGCCAGCAGCTTACGGGAGAGCGGGAGAGGTAATGAGCAGTTCTTC
CASSLRESGRGNEQFF
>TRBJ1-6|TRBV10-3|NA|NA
TGTGCCATCAGTGAGGGGAGTAATAATTCACCCCTCCACTTT
CAISEGSNNSPLHF
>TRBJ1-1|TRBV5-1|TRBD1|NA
TGCGCCAGCAGCGGTGACAGGGGGAATCTGAACACTGAAGCTTTCTTT
CASSGDRGNLNTEAFF
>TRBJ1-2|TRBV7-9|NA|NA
TGTGCCAGCAGCGCAGGGAACTATGGCTACACCTTC
CASSAGNYGYTF
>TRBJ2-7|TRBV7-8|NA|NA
TGTGCCAGCAGCTTCTCCCTCCGTAGCTACGAGCAGTACTTC
CASSFSLRSYEQYF